The rows below give T cell receptor beta chains drawn from one sample of a study of T cell responses to AZD1222 COVID-19 vaccine. Assay used: immunoSEQ multiplex PCR; TCRdb lists only in-frame clones, some missing. The repertoire includes around 150,000 clones, 88% of them detected once, and more than 5.5% sits in the top ten. The sequencing used peripheral blood, collected on day 0 of AZD1222 vaccination. The receptors originated from an adult in good health. The CDR3 runs from the conserved cysteine through the conserved F or W. D genes are given only for firm matches. For some rows the clone size is stated as once, few or many, or as a class when expanded; others skip it.

abundance: -
d_gene: -
j_gene: TRBJ2-5
v_gene: TRBV25-1
CDR3aa: CASRGPMGETQYF
CDR3nt: TGTGCCAGCCGGGGCCCAATGGGGGAGACCCAGTACTTC

abundance: once
d_gene: -
j_gene: TRBJ2-5
v_gene: TRBV4-3
CDR3aa: CASSRQTVGQETQYF
CDR3nt: TGCGCCAGCAGCCGGCAGACAGTAGGCCAAGAGACCCAGTACTTC

abundance: -
d_gene: -
j_gene: TRBJ1-6
v_gene: TRBV10-3
CDR3aa: CAIIVSGPNSPLHF
CDR3nt: TGTGCCATCATCGTCAGTGGGCCTAATTCACCCCTCCACTTT

abundance: -
d_gene: TRBD2
j_gene: TRBJ2-2
v_gene: TRBV7-3
CDR3aa: CASSFGGAGAYTGELFF
CDR3nt: TGTGCCAGCAGCTTTGGGGGTGCGGGAGCATACACCGGGGAGCTGTTTTTT

abundance: -
d_gene: -
j_gene: TRBJ2-5
v_gene: TRBV11-2
CDR3aa: CASSPPTVYQETQYF
CDR3nt: TGTGCCAGCAGCCCACCGACAGTGTACCAAGAGACCCAGTACTTC

abundance: many
d_gene: -
j_gene: TRBJ1-3
v_gene: TRBV3-1/TRBV3-2
CDR3aa: CASSLPGGPGNTIYF
CDR3nt: TGTGCCAGCAGCCTACCAGGTGGTCCTGGAAACACCATATATTTT

abundance: -
d_gene: TRBD1
j_gene: TRBJ1-4
v_gene: TRBV10-3
CDR3aa: CAISGGQGWKLFF
CDR3nt: TGTGCCATCAGTGGCGGACAGGGGTGGAAACTGTTTTTT

abundance: -
d_gene: -
j_gene: TRBJ1-2
v_gene: TRBV16
CDR3aa: CASSHGRGHEGYTF
CDR3nt: TGTGCCAGCAGCCATGGGCGGGGCCATGAGGGCTACACCTTC

abundance: -
d_gene: -
j_gene: TRBJ2-1
v_gene: TRBV6-2/TRBV6-3
CDR3aa: CASSYPYNEQFF
CDR3nt: TGTGCCAGCAGTTACCCCTACAATGAGCAGTTCTTC

abundance: -
d_gene: TRBD1
j_gene: TRBJ1-2
v_gene: TRBV2
CDR3aa: CASSPDRENYGYTF
CDR3nt: TGTGCCAGCAGCCCAGACAGGGAGAACTATGGCTACACCTTC

abundance: -
d_gene: -
j_gene: TRBJ1-1
v_gene: TRBV28
CDR3aa: CASSSPSPLAEAFF
CDR3nt: TGTGCCAGCAGTTCGCCTAGCCCTTTAGCTGAAGCTTTCTTT

abundance: -
d_gene: -
j_gene: TRBJ1-1
v_gene: TRBV28
CDR3aa: CASIPSETPNTEAFF
CDR3nt: TGTGCCAGCATCCCGTCCGAGACACCGAACACTGAAGCTTTCTTT

abundance: -
d_gene: -
j_gene: TRBJ1-3
v_gene: TRBV9
CDR3aa: CASSEDNGATIYF
CDR3nt: TGTGCCAGCAGCGAGGACAATGGGGCCACCATATATTTT

abundance: -
d_gene: TRBD1
j_gene: TRBJ2-1
v_gene: TRBV19
CDR3aa: CASSPGQGPYNEQFF
CDR3nt: TGTGCCAGTAGCCCGGGACAGGGACCCTACAATGAGCAGTTCTTC

abundance: -
d_gene: -
j_gene: TRBJ1-2
v_gene: TRBV29-1
CDR3aa: CSAGGANYGYTF
CDR3nt: TGCAGCGCTGGGGGGGCGAACTATGGCTACACCTTC

abundance: -
d_gene: -
j_gene: TRBJ2-7
v_gene: TRBV13
CDR3aa: CASSLMAGQGAYEQYF
CDR3nt: TGTGCCAGCAGCTTAATGGCCGGTCAGGGAGCCTACGAGCAGTACTTC